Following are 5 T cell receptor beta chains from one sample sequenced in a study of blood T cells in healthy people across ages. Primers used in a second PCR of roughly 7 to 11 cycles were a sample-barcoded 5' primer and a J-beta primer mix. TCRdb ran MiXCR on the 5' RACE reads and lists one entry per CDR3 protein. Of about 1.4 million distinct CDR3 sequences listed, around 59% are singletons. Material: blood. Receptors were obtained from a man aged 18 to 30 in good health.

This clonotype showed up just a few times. CDR3 sequence: CSARAGGSVNSMVDTQYF. The CDR3 DNA reads TGCAGTGCGCGAGCAGGGGGCTCCGTTAACTCGATGGTAGATACGCAGTATTTT. V and J are TRBV20-1 and TRBJ2-3, with 8 bases lining up with TRBD1. In germline, CDR1 is DFQATT, CDR2 SNEGSKA (reference sequence). The CDR3 spans 18 residues. V lost 6 bases, J lost 5 bases, and 22 bases stayed unmatched.

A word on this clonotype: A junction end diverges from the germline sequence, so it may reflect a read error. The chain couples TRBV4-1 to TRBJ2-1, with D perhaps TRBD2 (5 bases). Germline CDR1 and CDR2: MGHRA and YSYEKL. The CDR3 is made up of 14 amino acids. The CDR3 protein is CASSPEVSYNEQLF. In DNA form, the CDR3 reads TGCGCCAGCAGCCCGGAGGTCAGCTACAATGAGCAGTTATTC.

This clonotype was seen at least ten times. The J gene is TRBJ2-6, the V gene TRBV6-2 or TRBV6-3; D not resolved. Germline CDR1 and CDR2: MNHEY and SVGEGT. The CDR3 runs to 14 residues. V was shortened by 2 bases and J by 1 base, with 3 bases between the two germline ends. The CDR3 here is CASSYGSGANVLTF. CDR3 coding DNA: TGTGCCAGCAGTTACGGGTCTGGGGCCAACGTCCTGACTTTC.

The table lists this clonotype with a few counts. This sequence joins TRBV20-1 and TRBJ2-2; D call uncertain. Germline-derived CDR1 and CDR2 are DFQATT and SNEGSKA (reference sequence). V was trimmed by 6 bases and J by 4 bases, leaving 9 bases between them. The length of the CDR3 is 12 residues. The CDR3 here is CSATKGTGELFF. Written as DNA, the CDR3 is TGCAGTGCCACCAAGGGCACCGGGGAGCTGTTTTTT.

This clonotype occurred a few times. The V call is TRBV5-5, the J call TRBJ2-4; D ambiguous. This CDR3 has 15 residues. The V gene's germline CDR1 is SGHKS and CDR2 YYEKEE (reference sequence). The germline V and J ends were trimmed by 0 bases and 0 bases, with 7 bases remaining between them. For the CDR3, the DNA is TGTGCCAGCAGCTTGGGCCGCGTAGCCAAAAACATTCAGTACTTC. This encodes CASSLGRVAKNIQYF. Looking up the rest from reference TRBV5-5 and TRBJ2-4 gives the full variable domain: DAGVTQSPTHLIKTRGQQVTLRCSPISGHKSVSWYQQVLGQGPQFIFQYYEKEERGRGNFPDRFSARQFPNYSSELNVNALLLGDSALYLCASSLGRVAKNIQYFGAGTRLSVL.